The rows below give T cell receptor beta chains drawn from one sample of a study of cytomegalovirus exposure and HLA in healthy donors. Produced via immunoSEQ multiplex PCR; TCRdb's table is partial and in-frame only. Here the sample spans some 40,000 clones, 68% being singletons. Sequenced sample: PBMCs. Receptors originate from a man aged 35 to 55 in good health and CMV-seronegative. The CDR3 runs from the conserved cysteine through the conserved F or W. The D gene is left open where the match is weak. Clone size, where shown, is once, few, many, or a class for clones that have expanded.

j_call d_call clone_size v_call cdr3_nt cdr3_aa
TRBJ2-7 TRBD1 - TRBV28 TGTGCCTGGGGGACAGGCTACGAGCAGTACTTC CAWGTGYEQYF
TRBJ2-2 TRBD1 - TRBV6-1 TGTGCCAGCAGTGATCTACAGGGGCCCGGGGAGCTGTTTTTT CASSDLQGPGELFF
TRBJ1-6 TRBD1 - TRBV7-2 TGTGCCACCGGAAGAGGGACAGGGGAAGGCTCACCCCTCCACTTT CATGRGTGEGSPLHF
TRBJ2-5 TRBD2 - TRBV19 TGTGCCGTAGGGACTAGCGGGGGGCAAGAGACCCAGTACTTC CAVGTSGGQETQYF
TRBJ1-4 TRBD1 - TRBV2 TGTGCCAGCAGTCGGACAGGGACAAATGAAAAACTGTTTTTT CASSRTGTNEKLFF
TRBJ2-7 TRBD2 few TRBV4-2 TGTGCCAGCAGCCCCGTGTCTAGCGGGGCCTACAAGCAGTACTTC CASSPVSSGAYKQYF
TRBJ2-5 - - TRBV9 TGTGCCAGCAGCACCAGACAGGAGACCCAGTACTTC CASSTRQETQYF
TRBJ2-5 TRBD1 - TRBV7-2 TGTGCCAGCAGAAGCGGACAGGGGGTACAAGAGACCCAGTACTTC CASRSGQGVQETQYF
TRBJ2-2 - - TRBV29-1 TGCAGCGTTCGCTCCTCAGGGTTCGGGGAGCTGTTTTTT CSVRSSGFGELFF
TRBJ2-5 TRBD1 few TRBV6-5 TGTGCCAGCAGTTACTCAGGGAGACAGGGGGGCGAGACCCAGTACTTC CASSYSGRQGGETQYF
TRBJ2-2 TRBD2 - TRBV30 TGTGCCTGGAGCGGACTAGCGGGGGGCTTAGGGGAGCTGTTTTTT CAWSGLAGGLGELFF
TRBJ2-7 TRBD1 few TRBV6-5 TGTGCCAGCAGTCCATGGACAGGGGGTGAGCAGTACTTC CASSPWTGGEQYF
TRBJ1-2 TRBD1 - TRBV30 TGTGCCTGGTCCGGGACAGAGCTTTCTTACTATGGCTACACCTTC CAWSGTELSYYGYTF
TRBJ1-2 TRBD1 - TRBV2 TGTGCCAGCAGGGACAGGGGGCCCGACTATGGCTACACCTTC CASRDRGPDYGYTF
TRBJ2-5 - - TRBV19 TGTGCCAGTAGTATAGGGGCCCCCGGAGGGACCCAGTACTTC CASSIGAPGGTQYF
TRBJ1-1 - - TRBV28 TGTGCCAGCAGTAGCGGGGTTGGCACTGAAGCTTTCTTT CASSSGVGTEAFF
TRBJ2-7 - - TRBV5-1 TGCGCCAGCAGCTTCGACACCTCCTACGAGCAGTACTTC CASSFDTSYEQYF
TRBJ1-4 - - TRBV15 TGTGCCACCAGCAGAACGAGAACTAATGAAAAACTGTTTTTT CATSRTRTNEKLFF
TRBJ1-1 TRBD1 - TRBV13 TGTGCCAGCAGCTTAACGACAGGGGCTGAAGCTTTCTTT CASSLTTGAEAFF
TRBJ2-7 TRBD2 few TRBV30 TGTGCCTGGAGTGTACTAAGCGGGGGGTTCTCCTACGAGCAGTACTTC CAWSVLSGGFSYEQYF
TRBJ1-2 - - TRBV28 TGTGCCAGCAGCCCCTCTACAGGAGGGGGCTACACCTTC CASSPSTGGGYTF
TRBJ1-1 TRBD1 - TRBV9 TGTGCCAGCAGCCCTCGGACAGGGGGGAACACTGAAGCTTTCTTT CASSPRTGGNTEAFF
TRBJ2-7 TRBD1 - TRBV4-2 TGTGCCAGCAGCCAAGCGACAGGGGTTACCTACGAGCAGTACTTC CASSQATGVTYEQYF
TRBJ2-2 TRBD1 - TRBV9 TGTGCCAGCAGCGTAGGGACAGGGGTCGGCACCGGGGAGCTGTTTTTT CASSVGTGVGTGELFF
TRBJ1-6 - - TRBV2 TGTGCCAGCAGCGACAGCGAAGCAGTTAATTCACCCCTCCACTTT CASSDSEAVNSPLHF
TRBJ2-7 TRBD1 - TRBV7-6 TGTGCCAGCAGCTTAGGGACAGGGGTCTCCGAGCAGTACTTC CASSLGTGVSEQYF
TRBJ2-7 TRBD1 - TRBV28 TGTGCCAGCATCCGGGACAGGGTTCCCTACGAGCAGTACTTC CASIRDRVPYEQYF
TRBJ1-1 TRBD1 - TRBV9 TGTGCCAGCAGCGACGGGACAGGGGGAGAAGCTTTCTTT CASSDGTGGEAFF
TRBJ1-1 - - TRBV19 TGTGCCAGTAGTATAACAATGAACACTGAAGCTTTCTTT CASSITMNTEAFF
TRBJ2-1 TRBD1 - TRBV10-3 TGTGCCATTACGACAGGGTATGAGCAGTTCTTC CAITTGYEQFF
TRBJ2-1 - - TRBV10-3 TGTGCCATCAGTGCCGGGGACAATGAGCAGTTCTTC CAISAGDNEQFF
TRBJ1-3 - - TRBV30 TGTGCCTGGAGTGTACCCGGTTCTGGAAACACCATATATTTT CAWSVPGSGNTIYF
TRBJ2-7 TRBD2 few TRBV5-1 TGCGCCAGCAGCCCTGGACTAGCAGGCGAGCAGTACTTC CASSPGLAGEQYF
TRBJ2-1 - few TRBV5-4 TGTGCCAGCAGCTTGACAACCGACAATGAGCAGTTCTTC CASSLTTDNEQFF
TRBJ2-1 - - TRBV4-1 TGCGCCAGCAGCCGAAATACAGGGAATGAGCAGTTCTTC CASSRNTGNEQFF
TRBJ1-2 TRBD1 once TRBV6-4 TGTGCCAGCAGTGAACCCACAGGGGGCACTAACTATGGCTACACCTTC CASSEPTGGTNYGYTF
TRBJ2-7 - - TRBV10-3 TGTGCCATCAGTGACGGGTACGAGCAGTACTTC CAISDGYEQYF
TRBJ2-7 TRBD1 - TRBV7-9 TGTGCCAGCAGCTTAGAGGGGACAGGGACTACCGACGAGCAGTACTTC CASSLEGTGTTDEQYF
TRBJ2-1 TRBD1 - TRBV30 TGTGCCTCCAAAGGGACAGGGGCGGGTGAGCAGTTCTTC CASKGTGAGEQFF
TRBJ2-7 TRBD1 - TRBV6-1 TGTGCCAGCAGTGAACGGGACAGCTATTCTATCGAGCAGTACTTC CASSERDSYSIEQYF